This record covers a single T cell receptor beta chain. The antigen remains undetermined. The data derive from a study of siplizumab effects on memory and regulatory T cells. The study, taken as a whole, reports: Proliferating Tregs taken from siplizumab cultures were not shown to have a confirmed suppressive function. Siplizumab brought about a significant reduction in alloreactive sequences traceable to unstimulated CD4+ memory cells. Reactions containing siplizumab showed mappable alloreactive CD4+ clones averaging approximately 74% Treg-derived, versus under 30% in controls. Unstimulated subsets contained matches for only a minor fraction of alloreactive clones.

Trimming cost V 4 bases and J 5 bases; bases outside gene matches: 7. The CDR3 totals 15 residues. Germline V CDR1 and CDR2: SGDLS, YYNGEE. This table comes from immunoSEQ multiplex PCR, and its TCRdb copy is limited to in-frame clones, with some not included. This sample has around 82,000 clones, with roughly 93% found just once. The chain links TRBV9 to TRBJ2-3; TRBD2 aligns across 10 bases. This sequence was found in a human donor in good health. The sequenced material came from CD8+ T cells sorted from blood. CDR3 in DNA: TGTGCCAGCAGCCCCACTAGCGGGGTCTTAGATACGCAGTATTTT. It codes for CASSPTSGVLDTQYF.